This T cell receptor (beta chain) was documented in a study of beta chain features in type 1 diabetes. Broader study findings: Cells with high TCR expression could be over-represented when cDNA is sequenced. Moderate yet significant TCRB CDR3 shortening was seen in Type 1 diabetes patients in all four CD4+ subsets.

Germline CDR1 reads SGHRS; CDR2 reads YFSETQ. The V gene end was trimmed by 5 bases and the J gene end by 6 bases; junction bases not matched to a gene: 4. The CDR3 is 14 residues long. On this clone: The antigen remains undetermined.

All of the isolated RNA was reverse transcribed, so expressed TCRB transcripts were sequenced. Sequenced by immunoSEQ multiplex PCR; TCRdb stores in-frame clones only, minus some. The data show about 240,000 clones, around 14% seen once. The receptor comes from a man aged 25-40 years with type 1 diabetes. The V call is TRBV5-1, the J call TRBJ2-1; 11 bases align to TRBD2. The sequencing sample was made of naive CD4+ T cells from blood. For the CDR3, the DNA is TGCGCCAGCAGTTCGGGACTAGCGGCCAATGAGCAGTTCTTC. It codes for CASSSGLAANEQFF.